The 18 T cell receptor beta chains below come from one sample, sequenced in a study of blood T cell repertoires in COVID-19. Libraries were prepared by immunoSEQ multiplex PCR; TCRdb keeps only in-frame clonotypes and omits some of them. The sample gives a few hundred thousand clones, 88% of which show up once; 0.7% is in the top ten. Sequencing used peripheral blood. Every receptor here comes from a human donor in a cohort sampled during active COVID-19.

This sequence joins TRBV2 and TRBJ2-3, with 9 bases fitting TRBD2. Per the germline V gene, CDR1 is SNHLY and CDR2 is FYNNEI. Trimming cost V 4 bases and J 5 bases; bases outside gene matches: 4. The CDR3 has 14 residues. CDR3 in amino acids: CASSVGGGGDTQYF. The DNA of the CDR3 is TGTGCCAGCAGTGTAGGCGGGGGGGGAGATACGCAGTATTTT.

This chain joins TRBV7-9 and TRBJ2-7, with D possibly matching TRBD2 (6 bases). The germline V gene encodes CDR1 SEHNR and CDR2 FQNEAQ (reference sequence). V was cut by 2 bases and J by 1 base, with 21 bases left in between. CDR3 length equals 18 residues. The CDR3 DNA reads as TGTGCCAGCAGCTTACTGAGCTTACTTAGCGGATCTTCCTACGAGCAGTACTTC. Amino acid sequence: CASSLLSLLSGSSYEQYF.

V gene TRBV27 combines with J gene TRBJ1-2, with TRBD1 as a possible D gene (5 bases). The CDR3 is made up of 14 amino acids. The germline V gene encodes CDR1 MNHEY and CDR2 SMNVEV (reference sequence). V dropped 8 bases and J dropped 0 bases, with 13 bases sitting between them. CDR3 DNA sequence: TGTGCCAGCTCGCGGGGGAACCCTAACTATGGCTACACCTTC. Its translation is CASSRGNPNYGYTF.

This chain joins TRBV7-8 and TRBJ1-1; D is perhaps TRBD1 (5 bases). Trimming took off 3 bases at V and 1 base at J, with 12 bases between the two ends. Germline lookup yields CDR1 SGHVS and CDR2 FQNEAQ. The CDR3 is 15 residues long. CDR3 nucleotides: TGTGCCAGCAGCTTCAGGGCCGGGGGGAACACTGAAGCTTTCTTT. This translates into CASSFRAGGNTEAFF.

The chain couples TRBV12-5 to TRBJ1-2, with D possibly matching TRBD1 (6 bases). Trimming pared 2 bases from V and 1 base from J, leaving 14 bases between. Germline lookup yields CDR1 LGHNT and CDR2 FRNRAP. This CDR3 spans 16 amino acids. CDR3 loop: CASGLIPGDHNYGYTF. Written as DNA, the CDR3 is TGTGCTAGTGGTTTGATCCCAGGGGACCATAACTATGGCTACACCTTC.

The V gene is TRBV5-6, the J gene TRBJ2-7; 8 positions agree with TRBD2. The CDR3 is 15 residues long. Germline CDR1 reads SGHDT; CDR2 reads YYEEEE. Unmatched junction bases numbered 5, after V lost 0 bases and J lost 3 bases. The CDR3 DNA is TGTGCCAGCAGCTTGGAAAGCGGGGGTTACTACGAGCAGTACTTC. It is translated as CASSLESGGYYEQYF.

The V gene is TRBV7-9, the J gene TRBJ1-4; the match to TRBD1 covers 11 bases. Germline V gives CDR1 SEHNR, CDR2 FQNEAQ (reference sequence). CDR3 length equals 15 residues. Losses at the gene ends were 5 bases for V and 10 bases for J; bases not matched to a gene: 9. CDR3 in amino acids: CASSPPGQGAGKLFF. The CDR3 DNA sequence: TGTGCCAGCAGCCCTCCAGGACAGGGGGCCGGAAAACTGTTTTTT.

CDR3 DNA sequence: TGTGCCAGCAGCCACTCCCCGACAGTGGCAGGAATGAACACTGAAGCTTTCTTT. It encodes CASSHSPTVAGMNTEAFF. V usage is TRBV7-9 and J usage is TRBJ1-1, with D perhaps TRBD1 (5 bases). The CDR3 runs 18 residues. With 5 bases removed from V and 0 bases from J, the gap between germline ends came to 22 bases. Germline-derived CDR1 and CDR2 are SEHNR and FQNEAQ (reference sequence).

The rearrangement joins TRBV19 to TRBJ2-2, with 10 positions matching TRBD1. The CDR3 is 13 amino acids. Germline V gene lookup returns CDR1 LNHDA and CDR2 SQIVND (reference sequence). Trimming cost V 9 bases and J 3 bases; bases outside gene matches: 1. This CDR3 is CASDRGHTGELFF. The CDR3 coding sequence is TGTGCCAGCGACAGGGGGCACACCGGGGAGCTGTTTTTT.

A single count supports this clone. The V call is TRBV4-3, the J call TRBJ2-3; D is perhaps TRBD2 (5 bases). Deletions cut 1 base from V and 5 bases from J, with 7 bases between. Germline V gene data show CDR1 as LGHNA and CDR2 as YSLEER. The CDR3 has 13 residues. The CDR3 sequence is CASSQASGDTQYF. CDR3 coding DNA: TGCGCCAGCAGCCAAGCAAGCGGAGATACGCAGTATTTT.

This chain connects TRBV12-3 or TRBV12-4 to TRBJ1-2; no clear D gene. The germline V and J ends were trimmed by 6 bases and 2 bases, with 10 bases remaining between them. CDR3 size: 13 residues. CDR3 protein: CASRLGLNYGYTF. In DNA, the CDR3 is TGTGCCAGCAGACTAGGGCTGAACTATGGCTACACCTTC.

The chain links TRBV7-2 to TRBJ2-7, with 7 bases that match TRBD2. The CDR3 extends over 12 amino acids. The germline V gene has CDR1 SGHTA and CDR2 FQGNSA. Losses at the gene ends were 0 bases for V and 9 bases for J; bases not matched to a gene: 2. The CDR3 region is CASSLAGGWQYF. The DNA of the CDR3 is TGTGCCAGCAGCTTAGCCGGGGGGTGGCAGTACTTC.

The J gene is TRBJ1-5, the V gene TRBV10-2; D is undetermined. Trimming took off 7 bases at V and 6 bases at J, with 10 bases between the two ends. Germline CDR1 WSHSY, CDR2 SAAADI. This CDR3 has 12 residues. The CDR3 spells CASTAGSQPQHF. The CDR3 coding sequence is TGCGCCAGCACTGCCGGTAGTCAGCCCCAGCATTTT.

V gene TRBV29-1 combines with J gene TRBJ2-7, with TRBD1 matching over 7 bases. Trimming cost V 5 bases and J 5 bases; bases outside gene matches: 12. The CDR3 has 14 residues. From germline, CDR1 is SQVTM and CDR2 ANQGSEA. CDR3 nucleotides: TGCAGCGTTTGCCGGGACAGCGTTTCTCACGAGCAGTACTTC. It yields the protein CSVCRDSVSHEQYF.

V is TRBV4-3 and J is TRBJ1-1, with TRBD1 identical over 7 bases. V dropped 4 bases and J dropped 8; count of bases not matched to a gene: 10. This CDR3 comprises 14 residues. Germline assignment: CDR1 LGHNA and CDR2 YSLEER. The chain's CDR3 is CASSRDDRAEEAFF. CDR3 nucleotide sequence: TGCGCCAGCAGCCGAGATGACAGGGCGGAAGAAGCTTTCTTT.

The chain carries TRBV18 and TRBJ1-5, with D hard to call. Trimming cost V 2 bases and J 2 bases, with 16 bases left between them. Per the germline V gene, CDR1 is KGHSH and CDR2 is LQKENI. CDR3 size: 17 residues. CDR3 sequence: CASSPSGPRRGNQPQHF. CDR3 sequence (DNA): TGTGCCAGCTCACCAAGCGGCCCCCGACGGGGCAATCAGCCCCAGCATTTT.

This chain uses TRBV6-5 with TRBJ1-2; D not certain. The germline gives CDR1 MNHEY, CDR2 SVGAGI. The CDR3 runs to 16 residues. Deletions cut 0 bases from V and 4 bases from J, with 15 bases between. This CDR3 reads CASSYSIGYAVYGYTF. The CDR3 region has the DNA TGTGCCAGCAGTTACTCGATCGGGTATGCGGTCTATGGCTACACCTTC.

The chain has TRBV7-9 and TRBJ2-7; the D gene is possibly TRBD2 (5 bases). The CDR3 sequence is 14 residues long. Germline V lookup: CDR1 SEHNR, CDR2 FQNEAQ (reference sequence). The germline V and J ends were trimmed by 5 bases and 2 bases, with 13 bases remaining between them. The CDR3 loop reads CASSPVGVTYEQYF. The CDR3 region has the DNA TGTGCCAGCAGCCCCGTCGGGGTAACCTACGAGCAGTACTTC.